The 8 T cell receptor beta chains below come from one sample, sequenced in a study of shared clonotypes between healthy human individuals. The protocol was immunoSEQ multiplex PCR, while the TCRdb copy is restricted to in-frame clones and leaves out a portion. Of about 1.1 million clones in the sample, 60% to 80% were seen once. Sequencing was done on a sample of memory CD4+ T cells from PBMCs. Subset in this sample: CD45RA-negative fraction. These receptor sequences come from a man aged 18 to 30 in good health. Some clones in this sample may be carry-over from other donors' samples.

The genes are TRBV6-1 and TRBJ1-4; no firm D call. Trimming took 8 bases from V and 6 from J, leaving 16 bases between them. Germline CDR1 reads MNHNS; CDR2 reads SASEGT. The CDR3 runs 14 residues. CDR3 loop: CASRTKPGYEKLFF. CDR3 DNA sequence: TGTGCCAGCCGTACGAAGCCCGGGTATGAAAAACTGTTTTTT.

This chain uses TRBV2 with TRBJ2-5; D is undetermined. With the DNA end fitting TRBJ2-7 better, the J assignment may be wrong. Per germline, CDR1 SNHLY and CDR2 FYNNEI. The CDR3 is 14 residues long. The CDR3 here is CASQTESRSYEQYF. In DNA, the CDR3 is TGTGCCAGCCAGACGGAGAGCCGCTCCTACGAGCAGTACTTC.

The V call is TRBV7-9, the J call TRBJ2-5; a weak D match, TRBD2 (5 bases). The germline V gene has CDR1 SEHNR and CDR2 FQNEAQ (reference sequence). This CDR3 region has 13 residues. Trimming left V 6 bases short and J 0 bases short, with 8 bases between. DNA for the CDR3: TGTGCCAGCAGTTCTAGCAACCAAGAGACCCAGTACTTC. This sequence encodes CASSSSNQETQYF.

The J gene is TRBJ2-2, the V gene TRBV10-3, with a tentative D call TRBD1 (6 bases). V lost 0 bases, J lost 2 bases, and 10 bases lay in between. The CDR3 is made up of 16 amino acids. Germline lookup yields CDR1 ENHRY and CDR2 SYGVKD. CDR3 nucleotide sequence: TGTGCCATCAGTGAGTCTGAGGGGGACAACACCGGGGAGCTGTTTTTT. Its translation is CAISESEGDNTGELFF.

The chain employs TRBV9 and TRBJ1-2, with D uncertain. Germline CDR1 SGDLS, CDR2 YYNGEE. Trimming took 7 bases from V and 4 from J, leaving 14 bases between them. The CDR3 consists of 13 residues. In DNA, the CDR3 is TGTGCCAGCTCCAGCGGGGTTGGCTATGGCTACACCTTC. Protein sequence: CASSSGVGYGYTF.

This CDR3 is CASTSNFGSGYTF. CDR3 bases: TGTGCCAGCACCTCAAACTTTGGAAGTGGCTACACCTTC. The chain is built from TRBV28 and TRBJ1-2; no firm D call. The V end lost 7 bases, the J end lost 7 bases, and 16 bases lay between the germline ends. CDR1 is MDHEN, CDR2 SYDVKM, per germline. The CDR3 sequence is 13 residues long.

The chain couples TRBV28 to TRBJ2-3, with D unresolved. V was clipped by 7 bases and J by 0 bases, with 8 bases between them. This CDR3 is 13 amino acids long. The germline CDR1 and CDR2 sequences are MDHEN and SYDVKM. CDR3 protein: CASISGSTDTQYF. CDR3 sequence (DNA): TGTGCCAGCATCTCCGGAAGCACAGATACGCAGTATTTT.

V gene TRBV28 combines with J gene TRBJ2-3; TRBD1 matches at 8 bases. CDR1 and CDR2 from the germline V gene are MDHEN and SYDVKM. V shed 5 bases, J shed 4 bases, and the junction held 8 bases outside the gene matches. The CDR3 is 15 amino acids. CDR3 nucleotide sequence: TGTGCCAGCAGTACTAGGACAGGGCTCCCAGATACGCAGTATTTT. Its translation is CASSTRTGLPDTQYF.